This record covers a single TCR beta chain. Its specificity is not known. The sample comes from a study of shared clonotypes between healthy human individuals. Whole-study findings and limits: Sampling involved blood alone; tissue repertoires likely differ.

Only in-frame clones appear in the TCRdb table, and some are missing; sequencing was by immunoSEQ multiplex PCR. This sample has roughly 2.5 million clones, with more than 90% found just once. Germline CDR1 SGHTA, CDR2 FQGNSA. Trimming pared 1 base from V and 1 base from J, leaving 11 bases between. The CDR3 length is 16 residues. The chain joins TRBV7-2 to TRBJ1-5; D remains ambiguous. This sequence originates from a man aged 18 to 30 in good health. Sequenced material: naive CD4+ T cells sorted from blood. Subset of the sample: CD45RA+ positively selected. The DNA for the CDR3 is TGTGCCAGCAGCTTAGTGACTGTCCCAAGCAATCAGCCCCAGCATTTT. The encoded protein is CASSLVTVPSNQPQHF.